This TCR beta chain stems from a study of blood T cell repertoires in COVID-19. On the study more broadly: Italy, Spain and the United States were the sources of the convalescent and acute COVID-19 samples. The cDNA or gDNA used as material had been derived from T cells, B-cell-depleted T cells, or PBMCs.

Methods used by the authors: Estimation of nucleated cell counts relied on the amplification of reference gene primers. The table came from immunoSEQ multiplex PCR; TCRdb's copy has only in-frame clones and leaves some out. V, J and clone size reflect that table, while D and trimming were determined from the DNA. The sample records about 250,000 clones, 85% to 90% being singletons. The germline V gene encodes CDR1 GTSNPN and CDR2 SVGIG (reference sequence). V gave up 5 bases and J gave up 6 bases, with 17 bases separating them. The CDR3 has 14 amino acids. The source material was peripheral blood. The genes are TRBV30 and TRBJ2-1; a possible D gene is TRBD2 (5 bases). This receptor was obtained from a woman aged 40 to 49 who had recovered from COVID-19. The CDR3 protein is CAWCRAGPFNEQFF. The DNA for the CDR3 is TGTGCCTGGTGTAGGGCGGGCCCTTTCAATGAGCAGTTCTTC.